These 18 T cell receptor beta chains were all obtained from the same sample, sequenced in a study of T cells in Graves' hyperthyroidism and ophthalmopathy. The investigators amplified TCR beta CDR3 regions from RNA transcripts. The HTBI primer set was used in a first-round RT-PCR of the TCR CDR3. TCRdb re-called the multiplex PCR reads through MiXCR, storing one row per CDR3 protein. The sample contains roughly 380,000 distinct CDR3 sequences, 12% to 15% of which appear only once. What was sequenced was blood. Receptors originate from a woman aged 18-35 years with Graves' hyperthyroidism.

CDR3 sequence reads: CARPGAKLNTEAFF. The CDR3 bases are TGCGCCAGACCAGGGGCAAAACTGAACACTGAAGCTTTCTTT. This chain connects TRBV10-1 to TRBJ1-1; TRBD1 might be the D (6 bases). V lost 9 bases and J 0 bases, leaving 14 bases between the germline ends. Germline loops: CDR1 WNHNN, CDR2 SYGVQD (reference sequence). The CDR3 length is 14 residues.

This clonotype was observed many times. The V gene is TRBV6-1, the J gene TRBJ2-5; D is unclear. This CDR3 has 14 amino acids. The germline gives CDR1 MNHNS, CDR2 SASEGT. V dropped 6 bases and J dropped 2 bases, with 13 bases sitting between them. The CDR3 DNA follows: TGTGCCAGCAGGGGTTCAAGGTTACAAGAGACCCAGTACTTC. Translated: CASRGSRLQETQYF.

At least ten counts were recorded for this clonotype. V and J are TRBV15 and TRBJ2-7, with D possibly matching TRBD1 (6 bases). Germline V CDR1 and CDR2: LNHNV, YYDKDF (reference sequence). V gave up 2 bases and J gave up 1 base, with 12 bases separating them. The CDR3 runs 15 residues. The CDR3: CATSRIRTVSYEQYF. As DNA, the CDR3 is TGTGCCACCAGCAGAATCAGGACAGTTTCCTACGAGCAGTACTTC. Complete variable domain (other parts from reference TRBV15 and TRBJ2-7): DAMVIQNPRYQVTQFGKPVTLSCSQTLNHNVMYWYQQKSSQAPKLLFHYYDKDFNNEADTPDNFQSRRPNTSFCFLDIRSPGLGDTAMYLCATSRIRTVSYEQYFGPGTRLTVT.

The gene calls are TRBV5-1 and TRBJ1-3, with D unresolved. From germline, CDR1 is SGHRS and CDR2 YFSETQ. Trimming removed 7 bases at V and 1 base at J, with 9 bases between. This CDR3 region has 13 residues. The CDR3 DNA sequence: TGCGCCAGCCCCCGGCTATCTGGAAACACCATATATTTT. Its protein product is CASPRLSGNTIYF.

At least ten counts were recorded for this clonotype. This sequence joins TRBV7-3 and TRBJ2-1; 11 nucleotides agree with TRBD2. The CDR3 is 15 amino acids. J was trimmed by 3 bases and V by 5 bases; bases with no gene match: 3. The germline V gene encodes CDR1 SGHTA and CDR2 FQGTGA. The CDR3 coding sequence is TGTGCCAGCAGCCCTACTAGCGGGAGCTACAATGAGCAGTTCTTC. Translation gives CASSPTSGSYNEQFF.

The table lists this clonotype with a few counts. The chain has TRBV15 and TRBJ2-1, with D uncertain. The V gene's germline CDR1 is LNHNV and CDR2 YYDKDF (reference sequence). The CDR3 is 13 residues long. Trimming left V 0 bases short and J 8 bases short, with 8 bases between. The CDR3 sequence is CATSRDGADEQFF. As DNA, the CDR3 is TGTGCCACCAGCAGAGATGGCGCAGATGAGCAGTTCTTC.

Ten or more counts support this clonotype. This chain joins TRBV2 and TRBJ1-1, with D unresolved. V lost 1 base to trimming and J lost 8 bases, with 11 bases between them. Germline CDR1 is SNHLY and CDR2 is FYNNEI. The CDR3 totals 13 residues. The CDR3 DNA is TGTGCCAGCAGTGAAGGAAGGAGCGGGGAAGCTTTCTTT. Its protein is CASSEGRSGEAFF. Supplemented by reference TRBV2 and TRBJ1-1, the full variable domain reads EPEVTQTPSHQVTQMGQEVILRCVPISNHLYFYWYRQILGQKVEFLVSFYNNEISEKSEIFDDQFSVERPDGSNFTLKIRSTKLEDSAMYFCASSEGRSGEAFFGQGTRLTVV.

The table lists this clonotype with many counts. The chain has TRBV6-5 and TRBJ2-7; no clear D. Germline CDR1 reads MNHEY; CDR2 reads SVGAGI. CDR3 size: 15 residues. V was shortened by 0 bases and J by 2 bases, with 11 bases between the two germline ends. The CDR3 spells CASSYSPGYPYEQYF. The CDR3 DNA follows: TGTGCCAGCAGTTACTCGCCAGGTTACCCCTACGAGCAGTACTTC.

CDR3 in DNA: TGCGCCAGCAGCACCCAGTTGACAGGGGTTCAGCCCCAGCATTTT. Its protein product is CASSTQLTGVQPQHF. This sequence joins TRBV5-1 and TRBJ1-5; TRBD1 aligns across 8 bases. The germline V gene encodes CDR1 SGHRS and CDR2 YFSETQ. This CDR3 is built from 15 residues. With 4 bases clipped from V and 6 bases from J, the junction kept 9 bases outside the gene matches.

This clonotype was detected a few times. The CDR3 DNA reads as TGTGCCAGCAGCTTAAGCGGGAGAGTCGCAGATACGCAGTATTTT. Amino acids: CASSLSGRVADTQYF. The chain employs TRBV11-2 and TRBJ2-3, with 8 nucleotides matching TRBD2. The V segment lost 2 bases and the J segment 4 bases; nucleotides outside the gene matches: 5. The CDR3 is 15 amino acids. Germline assignment: CDR1 SGHAT and CDR2 FQNNGV.

This clonotype was seen a handful of times. At one end the junction does not follow the germline gene, possibly because of a read error. The chain links TRBV19 to TRBJ2-1, with TRBD1 matching over 7 bases. Germline CDR1 LNHDA, CDR2 SQIVND (reference sequence). This CDR3 has 15 amino acids. CDR3 loop: CASTSTGTVKNGQFF. For the CDR3, the DNA is TGTGCCAGCACTAGTACCGGGACAGTAAAGAATGGGCAGTTCTTC.

In this sample, this clonotype turned up many times. The rearrangement joins TRBV15 to TRBJ2-1, with 7 bases identical to TRBD2. The CDR3 is made up of 14 amino acids. V trimming: 0 bases; J trimming: 5 bases; junction bases outside the gene matches: 1. CDR1 and CDR2 (germline): LNHNV, YYDKDF (reference sequence). In DNA, the CDR3 is TGTGCCACCAGCAGAGACGGGGGGAACAATGAGCAGTTCTTC. Translation gives CATSRDGGNNEQFF.

There are many counts of this clonotype. V and J are TRBV7-9 and TRBJ1-2; the D is unclear. CDR1 and CDR2 (germline): SEHNR, FQNEAQ (reference sequence). Trimming took off 6 bases at V and 5 bases at J, with 16 bases between the two ends. The length of the CDR3 is 14 residues. The CDR3 DNA is TGTGCCAGCAGACCGCCCGGGTCGCGGTATGGCTACACCTTC. It encodes CASRPPGSRYGYTF. The full variable domain, its missing parts supplied by reference TRBV7-9 and TRBJ1-2, is DTGVSQNPRHKITKRGQNVTFRCDPISEHNRLYWYRQTLGQGPEFLTYFQNEAQLEKSRLLSDRFSAERPKGSFSTLEIQRTEQGDSAMYLCASRPPGSRYGYTFGSGTRLTVV.

This clonotype was seen at least ten times. This chain joins TRBV7-3 and TRBJ2-1, with D possibly being TRBD2 (6 bases). CDR3 length: 20 residues. Germline CDR1 SGHTA, CDR2 FQGTGA. Trimming cost V 2 bases and J 0 bases, with 23 bases left between them. This CDR3 is CASSLDPVSLALSSYNEQFF. The CDR3 DNA is TGTGCCAGCAGCTTAGACCCTGTGTCGCTAGCGCTTAGCTCCTACAATGAGCAGTTCTTC.

This clonotype was seen a few times. The chain recombines TRBV6-2 or TRBV6-3 with TRBJ2-1; 10 bases line up with TRBD2. Trimming took 6 bases from V and 3 from J; bases not matched to a gene: 5. This CDR3 is built from 15 residues. Germline-derived CDR1 and CDR2 are MNHEY and SVGEGT. CDR3 nucleotides: TGTGCCAGCAGCCAACTAGCGGGATTCTACAATGAGCAGTTCTTC. Protein: CASSQLAGFYNEQFF.

In this sample, this clonotype turned up many times. The chain employs TRBV5-6 and TRBJ1-5, with unresolved D. V was shortened by 1 base and J by 6 bases, with 11 bases between the two germline ends. Germline V gene sequence: CDR1 SGHDT, CDR2 YYEEEE. The CDR3 covers 14 residues. The CDR3 spells CASSLSWVGQPQHF. DNA for the CDR3: TGTGCCAGCAGCTTGAGCTGGGTGGGTCAGCCCCAGCATTTT. Based on the CDR3 plus reference TRBV5-6 and TRBJ1-5, the full variable domain is DAGVTQSPTHLIKTRGQQVTLRCSPKSGHDTVSWYQQALGQGPQFIFQYYEEEERQRGNFPDRFSGHQFPNYSSELNVNALLLGDSALYLCASSLSWVGQPQHFGDGTRLSIL.

Many counts were recorded for this clonotype. The rearrangement uses TRBV20-1 and TRBJ1-2; no reliable D call. Germline V gene sequence: CDR1 DFQATT, CDR2 SNEGSKA (reference sequence). The CDR3 runs 13 residues. Trimming pared 0 bases from V and 8 bases from J, leaving 13 bases between. The CDR3 is CSAREATRRGYTF. The CDR3, as DNA: TGCAGTGCTAGAGAAGCAACCCGGCGGGGCTACACCTTC.

This clonotype was seen ten or more times. The genes are TRBV29-1 and TRBJ2-1; D may be TRBD1 or TRBD2 (5 bases each). CDR3 length equals 11 residues. The V gene's germline CDR1 is SQVTM and CDR2 ANQGSEA. V lost 5 bases and J lost 8, with 10 bases in between. CDR3 amino acids: CSVNGAHEQFF. CDR3 nucleotides: TGCAGCGTTAACGGGGCGCATGAGCAGTTCTTC.